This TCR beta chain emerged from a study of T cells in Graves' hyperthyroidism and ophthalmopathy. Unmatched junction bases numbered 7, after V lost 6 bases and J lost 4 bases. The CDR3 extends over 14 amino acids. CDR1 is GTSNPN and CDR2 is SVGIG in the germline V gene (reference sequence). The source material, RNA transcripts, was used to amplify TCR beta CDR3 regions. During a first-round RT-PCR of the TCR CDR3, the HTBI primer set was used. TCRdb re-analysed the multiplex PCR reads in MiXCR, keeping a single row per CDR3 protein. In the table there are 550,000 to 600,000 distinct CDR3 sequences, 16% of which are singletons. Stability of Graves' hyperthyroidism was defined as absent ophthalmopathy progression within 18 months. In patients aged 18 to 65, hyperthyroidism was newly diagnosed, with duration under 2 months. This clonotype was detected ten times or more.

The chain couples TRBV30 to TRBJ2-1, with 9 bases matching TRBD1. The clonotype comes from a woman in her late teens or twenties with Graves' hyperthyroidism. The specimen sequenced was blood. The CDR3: CACLTGQGYNEQFF. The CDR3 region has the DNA TGTGCCTGCTTAACGGGACAGGGTTACAATGAGCAGTTCTTC.